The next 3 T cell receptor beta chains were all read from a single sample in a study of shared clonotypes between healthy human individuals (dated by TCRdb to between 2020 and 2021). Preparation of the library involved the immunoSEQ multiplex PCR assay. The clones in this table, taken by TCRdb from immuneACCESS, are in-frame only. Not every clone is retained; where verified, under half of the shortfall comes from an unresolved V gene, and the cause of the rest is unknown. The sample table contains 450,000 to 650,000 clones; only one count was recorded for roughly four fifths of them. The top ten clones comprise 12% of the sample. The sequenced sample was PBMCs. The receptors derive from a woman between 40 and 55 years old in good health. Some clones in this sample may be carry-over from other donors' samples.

The CDR3 is CASRDSGRVYEQYF. The CDR3 coding sequence is TGTGCCAGCAGGGACAGCGGGAGGGTCTACGAGCAGTACTTC. This sequence joins TRBV6-6 and TRBJ2-7; 10 bases line up with TRBD2. Germline V lookup: CDR1 MNHNY, CDR2 SVGAGI (reference sequence). The CDR3 spans 14 residues. Germline trimming cut 6 bases from V and 3 bases from J; bases unmatched to any gene: 5.

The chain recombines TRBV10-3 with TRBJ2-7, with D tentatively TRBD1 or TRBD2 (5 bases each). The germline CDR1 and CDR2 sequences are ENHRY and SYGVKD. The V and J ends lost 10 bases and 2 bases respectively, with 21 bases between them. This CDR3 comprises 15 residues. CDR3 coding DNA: TGTGCCACCCTGGACGGGGCAGGAAGGGCCTACGAGCAGTACTTC. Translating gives CATLDGAGRAYEQYF.

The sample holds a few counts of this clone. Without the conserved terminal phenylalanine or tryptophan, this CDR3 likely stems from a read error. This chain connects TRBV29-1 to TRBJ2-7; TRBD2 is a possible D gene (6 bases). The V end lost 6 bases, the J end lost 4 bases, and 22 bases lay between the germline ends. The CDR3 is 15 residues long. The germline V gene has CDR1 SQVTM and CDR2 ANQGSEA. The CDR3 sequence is CSVLLRGRGTYEQYL. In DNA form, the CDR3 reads TGCAGCGTCCTGCTCCGGGGCCGGGGGACGTACGAGCAGTACCTC.